These T cell receptor beta chains were read from a single sample in a study of blood T cell repertoires in COVID-19. Data came from immunoSEQ multiplex PCR; TCRdb stores just in-frame clones and leaves some out. The table includes about 160,000 clones, around 87% detected once. Source material: PBMCs or T cells enriched from blood (not recorded which). The receptors derive from a woman between 45 and 65 years old who had recovered from COVID-19. CDR3s include the opening cysteine and the closing phenylalanine or tryptophan. The order of the fields is clone size, V gene, CDR3 length, J gene, D gene, CDR3 protein, CDR3 DNA. D genes are given only for firm matches. Clone sizes are given selectively: once, few, many, or a class where the clone is expanded.

>NA|TRBV5-1|17|TRBJ2-6|NA
CASSLGSLSSGANVLTF
TGCGCCAGCAGCTTGGGTAGTCTAAGCTCTGGGGCCAACGTCCTGACTTTC
>NA|TRBV11-3|14|TRBJ2-1|TRBD1
CASSPLTGGDEQFF
TGTGCCAGCAGCCCACTTACAGGGGGCGATGAGCAGTTCTTC
>NA|TRBV6-1|12|TRBJ2-3|NA
CASSERADTQYF
TGTGCCAGCAGTGAACGGGCAGATACGCAGTATTTT
>NA|TRBV27|17|TRBJ1-1|NA
CASSKSRGVVVNTEAFF
TGTGCCAGCAGTAAAAGCAGGGGTGTAGTGGTGAACACTGAAGCTTTCTTT
>few|TRBV5-1|14|TRBJ2-1|NA
CASSPEGPPGEQFF
TGCGCCAGCAGCCCGGAGGGCCCCCCCGGTGAGCAGTTCTTC
>NA|TRBV10-3|14|TRBJ2-2|NA
CAIQGAANTGELFF
TGTGCCATCCAAGGGGCCGCGAACACCGGGGAGCTGTTTTTT
>few|TRBV6-4|14|TRBJ1-2|TRBD1
CASSPGTGLYGYTF
TGTGCCAGCAGCCCCGGGACAGGGCTCTATGGCTACACCTTC
>NA|TRBV3-1/TRBV3-2|15|TRBJ2-7|NA
CASSRGRGTSYEQYF
TGTGCCAGCAGCCGGGGGAGGGGGACCTCCTACGAGCAGTACTTC
>NA|TRBV10-3|13|TRBJ2-1|NA
CAISISTYNEQFF
TGTGCCATCAGTATAAGCACTTACAATGAGCAGTTCTTC
>NA|TRBV19|14|TRBJ2-5|TRBD2
CASSYTGLAETQYF
TGTGCCAGTAGTTATACTGGACTAGCGGAGACCCAGTACTTC
>NA|TRBV5-1|15|TRBJ2-6|TRBD1
CASSWTGSGANVLTF
TGCGCCAGCAGCTGGACAGGCTCTGGGGCCAACGTCCTGACTTTC
>NA|TRBV25-1|15|TRBJ2-5|TRBD1
CASSPPGTGGETQYF
TGTGCCAGCAGTCCACCCGGGACAGGGGGAGAGACCCAGTACTTC
>NA|TRBV18|16|TRBJ1-2|TRBD1
CASSPSGQGANYGYTF
TGTGCCAGCTCACCGTCTGGACAGGGGGCTAACTATGGCTACACCTTC
>NA|TRBV9|17|TRBJ2-1|TRBD2
CASTQGGVIRGVNEQFF
TGTGCCAGCACCCAGGGAGGGGTCATAAGGGGAGTCAATGAGCAGTTCTTC
>NA|TRBV7-8|15|TRBJ2-5|TRBD1
CASSLVGTGQETQYF
TGTGCCAGCAGCTTAGTTGGGACAGGCCAAGAGACCCAGTACTTC
>many|TRBV6-5|13|TRBJ1-2|NA
CASSQGGGYGYTF
TGTGCCAGCAGTCAGGGAGGAGGCTATGGCTACACCTTC
>NA|TRBV27|19|TRBJ2-1|TRBD2
CASSSPGSGGSTYYNEQFF
TGTGCCAGCAGTTCCCCTGGAAGCGGGGGCAGCACATACTACAATGAGCAGTTCTTC
>NA|TRBV28|15|TRBJ1-4|TRBD1
CASSLTGGRGEKLFF
TGTGCCAGCAGTTTAACAGGGGGACGAGGTGAAAAACTGTTTTTT
>NA|TRBV6-2/TRBV6-3|17|TRBJ2-7|NA
CASSYPRVGGAVNEQYF
TGTGCCAGCAGTTACCCAAGAGTTGGGGGGGCCGTAAACGAGCAGTACTTC
>NA|TRBV4-1|16|TRBJ2-6|NA
CASSQDLGVGANVLTF
TGCGCCAGCAGCCAAGATCTAGGGGTTGGGGCCAACGTCCTGACTTTC
>NA|TRBV7-7|15|TRBJ2-5|TRBD2
CASSLARGASETQYF
TGTGCCAGCAGCTTAGCGCGGGGGGCAAGCGAGACCCAGTACTTC
>NA|TRBV9|15|TRBJ1-1|NA
CASSVEQGRGTEAFF
TGTGCCAGCAGCGTAGAGCAGGGGAGAGGCACTGAAGCTTTCTTT
>NA|TRBV4-2|17|TRBJ2-5|TRBD1
CASSQGRGTATPETQYF
TGTGCCAGCAGCCAGGGCCGTGGGACAGCGACCCCAGAGACCCAGTACTTC
>NA|TRBV6-2/TRBV6-3|15|TRBJ2-3|NA
CASSYSRQVPDTQYF
TGTGCCAGCAGTTATTCCCGACAGGTCCCAGATACGCAGTATTTT
>NA|TRBV19|15|TRBJ2-7|TRBD2
CASGPGTSALYEQYF
TGTGCCAGTGGGCCCGGGACTAGCGCCCTATACGAGCAGTACTTC
>NA|TRBV2|14|TRBJ1-1|TRBD1
CASSKTGVNTEAFF
TGTGCCAGCAGTAAGACAGGGGTGAACACTGAAGCTTTCTTT